Given below is one T cell receptor beta chain in context. This clone showed up just once. The specificity of this receptor is unknown. No much larger clone is present one base from it, and per-base qualities are unavailable. Participants in the prospective study were enrolled through a virtual design, were aged roughly 18 to 100 years, and lived in about 25 United States geographic areas. In the prospective study, cohorts were assigned on the basis of participant-reported clinical history obtained from a screening survey and a study questionnaire. For ImmuneRACE Cohort 3, a participant was defined as recovered based on two consecutive negative NP/OP PCR tests, clearance by a healthcare professional, or resolution of symptoms. In the prospective study, whole blood, serum and a nasopharyngeal or oropharyngeal swab were collected from each participant by mobile phlebotomists. Over an approximately 2-month period, participants in the prospective study had the option of providing additional blood draws and questionnaires. Before DNA extraction, blood samples from the prospective study were shipped at room temperature or frozen.

V lost 2 bases and J lost 10 bases; the stretch between them is 19 bases long. The cysteine opens and the phenylalanine closes a CDR3 of 15 amino acids. Of the read, only the CDR3 DNA is kept; its 45 bases are in frame from base 1. CDR1 and CDR2 were assigned from the germline V gene (reference sequence) as SGHNT and YYREEE. The data stem from a study of blood T cell repertoires in COVID-19 (dated by TCRdb to about 2020). Describing the broader study: Collaborator samples came from the United States, Italy and Spain and covered acute and convalescent phases of COVID-19. Nearly every sample came with metadata listing a de-identified subject ID, COVID-19 status, age in years and sex. Samples were obtained from the ongoing ImmuneRACE study (first 160 participants) and from 950 to 1,500 subjects provided by 6 global collaborators. Deeply sampled blood TCRbeta repertoires from subjects exposed to, actively infected with, or recovered from COVID-19 were included in the dataset. The repertoires were made available in a free public database intended to serve as a resource for research on the immune response to SARS-CoV-2. The material from the prospective study consisted of cDNA or gDNA derived from T cells, B-cell-depleted T cells, or PBMCs. Where available, HLA class I and class II types were obtained from metadata supplied by the sample provider rather than from assay-based typing.

The paper's findings and limits, for the study overall: The amount of clinical and demographic metadata varied by source and participant and was provided uncurated.

TCRbeta CDR3 regions were amplified from genomic DNA by means of the immunoSEQ Assay, a bias-controlled multiplex PCR. The authors' analysis ran thus. Nucleated cell counts per sample were estimated from amplification of reference gene primers within the assay. Sequence reads were collapsed and filtered to measure the absolute abundance of every unique TCRbeta CDR3 rearrangement. For each sample, productive Simpson clonality was calculated as the square root of Simpson's diversity index over productive rearrangements. TCRdb holds this immuneACCESS table with in-frame rearrangements only. Some clones are missing; in checked studies, unresolved V genes explain under half, and the rest has no known cause. Clone size and V and J calls were adopted from that table, with D and trimming inferred from the DNA. In this sample the table shows around 250,000 clones, approximately 83% of which occur a single time. The ten largest clones represent about 1.9% of the sample.

The chain uses TRBV5-4 and TRBJ2-1, with TRBD2 perhaps the D gene, on 9 matching bases. The sample consisted of PBMCs or T cells enriched from blood (not recorded which). This receptor was identified in a woman aged 50 to 60 who had recovered from COVID-19. The DNA is TGTGCCAGCAGCTTCTTAGCGGGAGACAGGGGCGAGCAGTTCTTC. Its protein is CASSFLAGDRGEQFF.